The sequence of this TCR beta chain was determined in a study of CD8+CD57+ T cells in acquired aplastic anemia. Germline CDR1 and CDR2: SGHTA and FQGTGA. Trimming at V came to 1 base and at J to 4 bases, leaving 19 bases not matched to a gene. This CDR3 is 20 amino acids long. Genomic DNA, the template, was used for profiling of the TCR beta VDJ and CDR3. Each CDR3 protein is one row after TCRdb ran MiXCR on the reads. The table records a few hundred thousand distinct CDR3 sequences, roughly 45% of them present only once. The authors sequenced patients whose flow cytometry had shown CD8+CD57+ cell expansion.

Sequencing used sorted CD4+, CD8+, or CD8+CD57+ T cells (not recorded which) from PBMCs. This receptor was obtained from a human donor with aplastic anemia. The chain recombines TRBV7-3 with TRBJ2-5; 9 nucleotides match TRBD1. In DNA form, the CDR3 reads TGTGCCAGCAGCTTAAGTGGCAGCTCACCTGGGGGACAGGGCGGAGAGACCCAGTACTTC. Its protein product is CASSLSGSSPGGQGGETQYF.